The source of this T cell receptor beta chain is a study of PD-1 blockade in mismatch repair-deficient tumors. Study-wide context: All were previously treated, progressing patients with about 11 mismatch repair-deficient cancer types.

Stated time point: approximately 10-day in vitro stimulation with candidate neoantigen peptide 4. Mismatch repair deficiency was confirmed in all patients, by PCR or immunohistochemistry. Libraries were prepared by immunoSEQ multiplex PCR; TCRdb keeps only in-frame clonotypes and omits some of them. This table holds about 14,000 clones, 80% to 85% found once. A word on this clone: Antigen: not known.

The receptor's source is an adult with mismatch repair-deficient cancer. The sample in question was cells cultured in vitro, obtained from a patient treated with pembrolizumab.

The CDR3 DNA sequence: TGCGCCAGCAGTGAATCCGATACCGGGGAGCTGTTTTTT. It is translated as CASSESDTGELFF. The gene calls are TRBV10-1 and TRBJ2-2; no clear D. The germline gives CDR1 WNHNN, CDR2 SYGVQD (reference sequence). Between the trimmed V and J ends, which lost 3 bases and 5 bases, there was a span of 7 bases. This CDR3 region has 13 residues.